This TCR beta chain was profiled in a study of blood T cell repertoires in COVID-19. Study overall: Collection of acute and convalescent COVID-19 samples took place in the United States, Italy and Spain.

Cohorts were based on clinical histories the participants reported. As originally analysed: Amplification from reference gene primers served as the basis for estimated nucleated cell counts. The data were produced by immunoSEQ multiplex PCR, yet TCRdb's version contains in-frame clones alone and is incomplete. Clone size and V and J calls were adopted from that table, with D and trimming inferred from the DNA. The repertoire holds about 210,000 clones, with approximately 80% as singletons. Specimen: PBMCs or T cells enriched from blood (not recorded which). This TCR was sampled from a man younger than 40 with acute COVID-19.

In nucleotides, the CDR3 is TGTGCCAGCAGCTTGGTCACAGACACTGAAGCTTTCTTT. Translated, it gives CASSLVTDTEAFF. V gene TRBV5-6 combines with J gene TRBJ1-1, with D unresolved. The CDR3 is made up of 13 amino acids. Germline CDR1 is SGHDT and CDR2 is YYEEEE. The V and J ends lost 0 bases and 3 bases respectively, with 6 bases between them.